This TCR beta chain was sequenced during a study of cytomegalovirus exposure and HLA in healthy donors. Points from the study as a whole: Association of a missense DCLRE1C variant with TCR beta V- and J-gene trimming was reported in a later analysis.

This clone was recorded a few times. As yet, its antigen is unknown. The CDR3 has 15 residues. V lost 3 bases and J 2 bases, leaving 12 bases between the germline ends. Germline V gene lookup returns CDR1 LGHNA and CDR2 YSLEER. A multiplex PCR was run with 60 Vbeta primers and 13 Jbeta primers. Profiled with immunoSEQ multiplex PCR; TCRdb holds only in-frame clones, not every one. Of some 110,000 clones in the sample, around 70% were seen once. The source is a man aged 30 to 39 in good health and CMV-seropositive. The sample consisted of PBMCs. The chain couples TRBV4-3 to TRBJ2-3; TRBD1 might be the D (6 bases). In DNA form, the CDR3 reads TGCGCCAGCAGCCAGGGCAGGGGATACACAGATACGCAGTATTTT. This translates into CASSQGRGYTDTQYF.